This TCR beta chain was sequenced in a study of post-analysis software for immune sequencing data. Overall study: The courses of disease that were included comprised relapsing-remitting, secondary progressive and progressive-relapsing multiple sclerosis.

As to this clonotype: What it recognizes is unknown.

This CDR3 is 14 amino acids long. Trimming pared 0 bases from V and 2 bases from J, leaving 7 bases between. Germline CDR1 is ENHRY and CDR2 is SYGVKD. Findings of the study overall: F measure clustering grouped samples strongly by preparation batch. Among 5 or 6 TRBV segments more frequent in patients than controls were TRBV5-6, TRBV5-1 and TRBV20-1. Normalized Chao1 diversity in multiple sclerosis patients fell significantly below that of controls.

Researchers reported that TCR beta cDNA libraries carried unique molecular identifiers. Some 500,000 cDNA molecules came from about 1 to 10 million T cells. TCRdb re-derived calls from the PCR reads in MiXCR, one entry per CDR3 protein. The data hold hundreds of thousands of distinct CDR3 sequences, with 40% to 50% observed a single time. The sequence derives from a girl aged 10 to 17 with multiple sclerosis. The J gene is TRBJ1-2, the V gene TRBV10-3, with D possibly matching TRBD1 (5 bases). Sequencing was performed on blood. DNA of the CDR3: TGTGCCATCAGTGAGTCGGGGGTCAACTATGGCTACACCTTC. Translated, it gives CAISESGVNYGYTF.